Listed below are T cell receptor beta chains from one sample, sequenced in a study of cytomegalovirus exposure and HLA in healthy donors. Measured with immunoSEQ multiplex PCR; TCRdb has only the in-frame clones, and not every one. The data contain 330,000 or so clones, more than 80% of them seen just once; the ten biggest clones take up approximately 0.84%. What was sequenced was PBMCs. These receptors originate from a young woman in good health and CMV-seronegative. Both conserved end residues are part of each CDR3. The order of the fields is V gene, D gene, CDR3 protein. The D gene is left open where the match is weak.

TRBV7-9 . CASSLVPRVQETQYF
TRBV7-8 TRBD1 CASSLDRDDQPQHF
TRBV27 . CASSPSQYNEKLFF
TRBV5-4 . CASSSSGGFQETQYF
TRBV11-2 . CASSFLFSGDNTGELFF
TRBV5-6 TRBD2 CASSRYASGKETQYF
TRBV6-5 TRBD2 CASSYGGREQFF
TRBV7-8 . CASIRLGPTDTQYF
TRBV9 TRBD1 CASSVVDSGGSAFF
TRBV7-9 TRBD1 CASSPGTGSQPQHF
TRBV28 . CASSPGLPDEQFF
TRBV5-5 . CASSGQLDEQYF
TRBV7-3 TRBD2 CASSFTSGPSSYNEQFF
TRBV2 . CASSDEEFTEAFF
TRBV11-2 . CASSLVPGMNTEAFF
TRBV5-1 . CASQGSGQRTDTQYF
TRBV28 TRBD2 CASSLMGTSGVSSYEQYF
TRBV27 TRBD1 CASSPRTGRGTGELFF
TRBV11-2 . CASSLDPGSPGELFF
TRBV2 . CASSSTVTGELFF
TRBV4-3 . CASSQDREGAYEQYF
TRBV5-4 TRBD1 CASSGPAPGQGTYEQYF
TRBV5-5 TRBD2 CASSGGDPPAAPYEQYF
TRBV10-3 . CAISESTYEQYF
TRBV4-2 TRBD2 CASSQGGLAGVTGELFF
TRBV5-1 TRBD2 CASSRSGREQNIQYF
TRBV29-1 . CSVAQSGQETQYF
TRBV27 . CASSFGGANTIYF
TRBV9 TRBD2 CASRSGTSGQETQYF
TRBV29-1 . CSVQTRVSRHTEAFF
TRBV27 TRBD1 CASSTPRDSGRPQHF
TRBV5-1 . CASSLAGRDQPQHF
TRBV2 TRBD2 CASSGRPVGVSLAASYNEQFF